Below are 7 T cell receptor beta chains sequenced from a single sample in a study of OX40 agonist ivuxolimab in advanced cancers. Sequencing used immunoSEQ multiplex PCR; TCRdb keeps in-frame clones, though not all of them. The sample yields approximately 100,000 clones, 90% seen once. The sequences come from CD4+ or CD8+ T cells sorted from blood, collected in a trial of the OX40 agonist ivuxolimab. Receptor source: an adult with an advanced solid tumor such as melanoma, head and neck, liver or kidney cancer.

V usage is TRBV6-1 and J usage is TRBJ2-5; D is perhaps TRBD1 (6 bases). Trimming shortened V by 4 bases and J by 7 bases, and 22 bases separated the two germline ends. The CDR3 consists of 16 residues. Per germline, CDR1 MNHNS and CDR2 SASEGT. For the CDR3, the DNA is TGTGCCAGCAGTGTGGCGCAGGGTGGGGGCCCTGTGACCCAGTACTTC. It is translated as CASSVAQGGGPVTQYF.

V gene TRBV21-1 combines with J gene TRBJ2-5; whether TRBD1, the table's D call, matches the DNA was not checked. TRBV21-1 is given as a pseudogene. The CDR3 runs to 13 residues. The CDR3, as DNA: TGTGCTTGCCGGGACAGGTCTGGGGAGACCCAGTACTTC. Protein: CACRDRSGETQYF.

In its sample, this clone was seen once. The chain recombines TRBV6-1 with TRBJ2-2; 10 bases match TRBD1. J gave up 7 bases and V 6 bases, and 11 bases lay outside the gene matches. CDR3 length: 16 amino acids. Per the germline V gene, CDR1 is MNHNS and CDR2 is SASEGT. CDR3 coding DNA: TGTGCCAGCAGAGAAAGGACAGGGGGTTCAATCGGGGAGCTGTTTTTT. This gives the protein CASRERTGGSIGELFF.

The rearrangement joins TRBV5-1 to TRBJ2-1; D not resolved. The CDR3 extends over 13 amino acids. Trimming removed 6 bases from V and 5 bases from J, with 12 bases in between. Germline CDR1 SGHRS, CDR2 YFSETQ. The CDR3 DNA follows: TGCGCCAGCAAAAAGGACGGTGACAATGAGCAGTTCTTC. Its protein product is CASKKDGDNEQFF.

The rearrangement links TRBV6-1 to TRBJ2-3; D remains unclear. The ends were cut back, 2 bases at V and 0 bases at J, with 9 bases in the middle. The CDR3 runs to 15 residues. CDR1 and CDR2 from the germline V gene are MNHNS and SASEGT. CDR3 nucleotide sequence: TGTGCCAGCAGTGAACTTCGAAGGAGCACAGATACGCAGTATTTT. Its translation is CASSELRRSTDTQYF.

J is TRBJ2-4 and V is TRBV7-9, with D hard to call. The CDR3 extends over 14 amino acids. The V gene's germline CDR1 is SEHNR and CDR2 FQNEAQ (reference sequence). Trimming took off 2 bases at V and 10 bases at J, with 15 bases between the two ends. Here the CDR3 DNA reads TGTGCCAGCAGCTTAACGGCCGGTGGCCTGATTCAGTACTTC. Protein sequence: CASSLTAGGLIQYF.

A single count supports this clone. The rearrangement joins TRBV4-2 to TRBJ2-7, with 13 bases lining up with TRBD2. V gave up 0 bases and J gave up 6 bases; unmatched junction bases: 5. This CDR3 spans 16 amino acids. Germline CDR1 LGHNA, CDR2 YNFKEQ. In nucleotides, the CDR3 is TGTGCCAGCAGCCAAGAAGGACTAGCGGGAGTTCGCGAGCAGTACTTC. The encoded protein is CASSQEGLAGVREQYF.